This paragraph reports one TCR beta chain. Its matching antigen is unknown. Adult Caucasians living in Nashville, Tennessee made up all of the donors. Both subsets, CD45RA+ naive and CD45RA-negative memory, were split from the CD4+ cells. The entry originates in a study of shared clonotypes between healthy human individuals. Looked up from germline, CDR1 is SGHRS and CDR2 is YFSETQ. V lost 0 bases, J lost 0 bases, and 7 bases stayed unmatched. CDR3 size: 17 residues. General study points: Sequencing depth was expected to influence donor clonotype sharing.

The test was conducted at deep level. The table came from immunoSEQ multiplex PCR; TCRdb's copy has only in-frame clones and leaves some out. The sample contains 550,000 to 700,000 clones, around four fifths of which appear only once. Sequenced sample: memory CD4+ T cells sorted from blood. Stated subset: CD45RA-negative fraction. This TCR derives from a woman aged 30 to 39 in good health. The chain joins TRBV5-1 to TRBJ2-7; 9 nucleotides line up with TRBD1. The DNA of the CDR3 is TGCGCCAGCAGCTTGGGAACGACAGGGGGGAACTCCTACGAGCAGTACTTC. Translating gives CASSLGTTGGNSYEQYF.